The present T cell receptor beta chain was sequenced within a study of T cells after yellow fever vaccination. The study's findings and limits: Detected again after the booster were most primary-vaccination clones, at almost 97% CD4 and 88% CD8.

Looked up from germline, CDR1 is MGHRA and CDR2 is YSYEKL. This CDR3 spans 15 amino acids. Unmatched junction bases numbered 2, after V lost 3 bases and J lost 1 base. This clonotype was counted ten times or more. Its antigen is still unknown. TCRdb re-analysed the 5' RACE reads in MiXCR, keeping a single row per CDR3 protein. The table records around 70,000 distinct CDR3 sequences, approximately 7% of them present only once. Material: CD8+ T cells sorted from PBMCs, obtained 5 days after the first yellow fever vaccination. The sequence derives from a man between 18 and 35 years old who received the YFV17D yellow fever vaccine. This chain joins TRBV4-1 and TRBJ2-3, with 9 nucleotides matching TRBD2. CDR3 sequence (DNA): TGCGCCAGCAGCCATAGGACTAGCGGCACAGATACGCAGTATTTT. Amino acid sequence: CASSHRTSGTDTQYF.